The clone carrying this T cell receptor beta chain was picked up a small number of times. What it recognizes is unknown. The CDR3 sequence is 17 residues long. V lost 1 base and J lost 5, with 18 bases in between. Germline V gives CDR1 SGHNT, CDR2 YENEEA. This sample was taken from a study of vaccination effects on CD4 cells after COVID-19. Antigen-specific CD4+ T cells were expanded with viral peptide pools in the ViraFEST assay before sequencing. Subsequent to a culture period of more than 9 days, CD4+ T cells were isolated. Nucleocapsid antibody tests were negative, and the vaccine recipients had no prior SARS-CoV-2 infection. Researchers reported culturing 2 million to 2.5 million PBMC in each well, adding approximately 10 IU/ml IL-2 and approximately 10 ug/ml peptides. Cells had half their medium changed to IL-2 medium on days 3 and 7. Overall study findings and caveats: From healthy vaccinees, only 1 of 255 vaccine-induced clones also reacted to common cold coronaviruses. Late in the post-vaccination period, infection-induced and vaccine-induced clones underwent marked clonal contraction.

Here immunoSEQ multiplex PCR was the method, and the copy in TCRdb shows in-frame clones only, minus some. Here the sample spans roughly 60,000 clones, 70% being singletons. The chain links TRBV11-3 to TRBJ1-5, with a weak D call TRBD1 (6 bases). The starting material was CD4+ T cells from PBMCs cultured with SARS-CoV-2 spike peptides, obtained before COVID-19 vaccination. This receptor was taken from a human donor who received a COVID-19 vaccine. This CDR3 is CASSLVLVTGLDQPQHF. The CDR3 DNA reads as TGTGCCAGCAGCTTAGTTCTAGTGACAGGCTTAGATCAGCCCCAGCATTTT.